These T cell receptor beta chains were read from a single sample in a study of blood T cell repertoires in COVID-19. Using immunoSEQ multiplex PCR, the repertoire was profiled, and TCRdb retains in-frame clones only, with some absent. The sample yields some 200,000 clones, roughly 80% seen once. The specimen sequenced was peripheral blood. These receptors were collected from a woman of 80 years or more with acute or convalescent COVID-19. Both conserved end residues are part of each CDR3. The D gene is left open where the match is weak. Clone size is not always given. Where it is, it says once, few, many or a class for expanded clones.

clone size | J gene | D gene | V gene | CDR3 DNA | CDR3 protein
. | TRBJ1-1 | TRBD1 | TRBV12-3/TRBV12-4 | TGTGCCAGCAGTCAGGGGGCTAGTATTGAAGCTTTCTTT | CASSQGASIEAFF
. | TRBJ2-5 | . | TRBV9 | TGTGCCAGCAGCGTAGGCCAGCTGACATCAGAGACCCAGTACTTC | CASSVGQLTSETQYF
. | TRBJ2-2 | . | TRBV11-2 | TGTGCCAGCAGCTTAGGGGGTGGGGCTATCGCCGGGGAGCTGTTTTTT | CASSLGGGAIAGELFF
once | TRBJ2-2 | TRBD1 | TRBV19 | TGTGCCAGTCGAAGGCAGGGGGTTCCCGGGGAGCTGTTTTTT | CASRRQGVPGELFF
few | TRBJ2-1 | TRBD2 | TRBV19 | TGTGCCAGCGGCTTGACTAGCGGCGATATCTACAATGAGCAGTTCTTC | CASGLTSGDIYNEQFF
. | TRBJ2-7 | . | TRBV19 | TGTGCCAGTGGCCATGGGCGGGCCTCTCGGGAGCAGTACTTC | CASGHGRASREQYF
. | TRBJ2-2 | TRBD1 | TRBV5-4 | TGTGCCAGCAGCTTGGAGCAGGGGGCTACTCACACCGGGGAGCTGTTTTTT | CASSLEQGATHTGELFF
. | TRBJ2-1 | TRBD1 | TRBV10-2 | TGCGCCAGCAGTGTTATCTGGACAGGGCCCTACAATGAGCAGTTCTTC | CASSVIWTGPYNEQFF
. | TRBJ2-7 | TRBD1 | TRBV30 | TGTGCCGGAAGTACCGGGACAGGGGCCTACGAGCAGTACTTC | CAGSTGTGAYEQYF
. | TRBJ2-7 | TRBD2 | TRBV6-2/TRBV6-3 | TGTGCCAGCAGTTGGGGACTAGCGGGAGGGGGCTCCTACGAGCAGTACTTC | CASSWGLAGGGSYEQYF
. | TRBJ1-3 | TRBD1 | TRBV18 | TGTGCCAGCTCAGCGGGGACAGCAACTGGAAACACCATATATTTT | CASSAGTATGNTIYF
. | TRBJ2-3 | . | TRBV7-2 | TGTGCCAGCGGGAAGGCAGGGTATACAGATACGCAGTATTTT | CASGKAGYTDTQYF
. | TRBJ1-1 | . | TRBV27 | TGTGCCAGCAGTCCCCTCTTGGGCGTGAACACTGAAGCTTTCTTT | CASSPLLGVNTEAFF
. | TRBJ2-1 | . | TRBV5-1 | TGCGCCAGCAGCGGAGTGATAGGACAGAGATACAATGAGCAGTTCTTC | CASSGVIGQRYNEQFF
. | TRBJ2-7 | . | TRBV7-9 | TGTGCCAGCAGTAGCGGCAGCTCCTACGAGCAGTACTTC | CASSSGSSYEQYF